This T cell receptor beta chain was identified in a study of PD-1 blockade in classical Hodgkin lymphoma. Study at large: Intravenous infusions of nivolumab 3 mg/kg reached patients every 2 weeks. Points from the study as a whole: Complete responders had baseline diversity similar to newly diagnosed patients. By C4D1, CD4+ diversity increased significantly, especially in complete responders.

As concerns this clone: Its matching antigen is unknown.

This CDR3 contains 13 residues. The germline CDR1 and CDR2 sequences are SGHRS and YFSETQ. The germline V and J ends were trimmed by 3 bases and 3 bases, with 9 bases remaining between them. All patients relapsed after autologous stem cell transplantation, and brentuximab vedotin exposure varied. Classification of best responses gave complete response, partial response or progressive disease. Libraries were prepared by immunoSEQ multiplex PCR; TCRdb keeps only in-frame clonotypes and omits some of them. Of under 30,000 clones in the sample, about two thirds are singletons; the top ten hold approximately 16%.

This sequence was found in a human donor with classical Hodgkin lymphoma. Sequenced material: peripheral blood mononuclear cells (PBMCs), taken before the second cycle of nivolumab. The chain is built from TRBV5-1 and TRBJ2-5; TRBD1 is a possible D gene (5 bases). CDR3 residues: CASSSTVKETQYF. The CDR3 nucleotides are TGCGCCAGCAGCTCGACAGTAAAAGAGACCCAGTACTTC.